The rows below give T cell receptor beta chains drawn from one sample of a study of beta chain features in type 1 diabetes. Libraries were prepared by immunoSEQ multiplex PCR; TCRdb keeps only in-frame clonotypes and omits some of them. The sample carries some 900,000 clones, roughly 15% recorded once. Input material: naive CD4+ T cells from blood. The receptors were gathered from a woman aged 18 to 35 in good health. CDR3s leave out the opening cysteine and the closing phenylalanine or tryptophan. Each record gives: V gene, J gene, CDR3 protein.

TRBV28	TRBJ2-7	ASSLATSGNYEQY
TRBV7-2	TRBJ2-2	ASSLVLLRAQGELF
TRBV11-2	TRBJ1-4	ASSLVLGATNEKLF
TRBV28	TRBJ2-7	AILPGLAGGEQY
TRBV15	TRBJ2-7	ATSRDKGGTSITYEQY
TRBV5-4	TRBJ2-3	ASSLGGLNTDTQY
TRBV5-1	TRBJ1-1	ASSSSGLNTEAF
TRBV9	TRBJ2-7	ASSELAGRYEQY
TRBV21-1	TRBJ2-4	ASSKSLLAKNIQY
TRBV2	TRBJ2-5	ASGRDRDEETQY
TRBV7-9	TRBJ2-3	ASSSRDPTDTQY
TRBV7-2	TRBJ1-5	ASSLAGSYSNQPQH
TRBV10-3	TRBJ2-2	AISESQVSGELF
TRBV28	TRBJ2-5	ASRPGVGGTQY
TRBV25-1	TRBJ2-5	ASSPRSSPQGETQY
TRBV28	TRBJ2-1	ASFGDNEQF
TRBV7-3	TRBJ2-1	ASSLRQGSYNEQF
TRBV28	TRBJ1-5	ASSFGNNQPQH
TRBV29-1	TRBJ1-4	SVDENEKLF
TRBV10-3	TRBJ2-7	AISEGWGNYEQY
TRBV20-1	TRBJ1-2	SSGGYT
TRBV28	TRBJ2-6	ASSVAQGLPGANVLT
TRBV28	TRBJ2-6	ASSLATGSSGANVLT
TRBV11-2	TRBJ2-1	ASRGTSVLYNEQF
TRBV7-3	TRBJ1-1	ASSLSGAMNTEAF
TRBV7-8	TRBJ2-7	ATRVPGAYEQY
TRBV12-5	TRBJ1-1	ASGPDRNTEAF
TRBV6-5	TRBJ1-2	ASRPEILSGGYT
TRBV7-9	TRBJ1-1	ASRRTGANTEAF
TRBV28	TRBJ2-7	ASSASPRREQY
TRBV28	TRBJ2-4	ASRLGGSGRNENIQY
TRBV15	TRBJ2-1	ATRQVRVKF
TRBV7-9	TRBJ1-1	ASSWRRVQNTEAF